These T cell receptor beta chains were read from a single sample in a study of identical twins. MiXCR, applied by TCRdb to the 5' RACE reads, yields one record per CDR3 protein. The repertoire holds 1.5 million to 2 million distinct CDR3 sequences, with less than 35% as singletons. The sequencing sample was made of cord blood. The receptors stem from a newborn girl in good health. CDR3s include the opening cysteine and the closing phenylalanine or tryptophan. The D gene is left open where the match is weak. Only part of the rows carry a size: once, few, many, or a class if the clone is expanded.

CDR3 protein: CASSPSRGGNGYTF
CDR3 DNA: TGTGCCAGCAGCCCCTCAAGAGGGGGAAATGGCTACACCTTC
J gene: TRBJ1-2
D gene: .
V gene: TRBV6-6
CDR3 length: 14
clone size: .

CDR3 protein: CASSYSSGGLGDTEAFF
CDR3 DNA: TGTGCCAGCAGTTACTCGAGTGGAGGGTTAGGAGACACTGAAGCTTTCTTT
J gene: TRBJ1-1
D gene: .
V gene: TRBV6-5
CDR3 length: 17
clone size: .

CDR3 protein: CASSQGGLAENEQFF
CDR3 DNA: TGCGCCAGCAGCCAAGGGGGACTAGCTGAGAATGAGCAGTTCTTC
J gene: TRBJ2-1
D gene: TRBD2
V gene: TRBV4-1
CDR3 length: 15
clone size: few

CDR3 protein: CASGLVFPTAGRTYNEQFF
CDR3 DNA: TGTGCTAGTGGTTTGGTATTCCCCACGGCGGGACGTACCTACAATGAGCAGTTCTTC
J gene: TRBJ2-1
D gene: .
V gene: TRBV12-5
CDR3 length: 19
clone size: .

CDR3 protein: CASSYEPGQGAAGYTF
CDR3 DNA: TGTGCCAGCAGTTACGAGCCGGGACAGGGGGCTGCTGGCTACACCTTC
J gene: TRBJ1-2
D gene: TRBD1
V gene: TRBV6-5
CDR3 length: 16
clone size: few

CDR3 protein: CASSSRGREVQETQYF
CDR3 DNA: TGTGCCAGCAGTTCCCGTGGCAGGGAGGTCCAAGAGACCCAGTACTTC
J gene: TRBJ2-5
D gene: .
V gene: TRBV27
CDR3 length: 16
clone size: few

CDR3 protein: CASSPLETQYF
CDR3 DNA: TGTGCCAGCTCACCACTGGAGACCCAGTACTTC
J gene: TRBJ2-5
D gene: .
V gene: TRBV18
CDR3 length: 11
clone size: many

CDR3 protein: CATSDPYGTGERETQYF
CDR3 DNA: TGTGCCACCAGTGATCCCTACGGGACAGGAGAGCGAGAGACCCAGTACTTC
J gene: TRBJ2-5
D gene: TRBD1
V gene: TRBV24-1
CDR3 length: 17
clone size: few

CDR3 protein: CSARGRYSYEQYF
CDR3 DNA: TGCAGTGCTAGAGGCAGGTATTCCTACGAGCAGTACTTC
J gene: TRBJ2-7
D gene: .
V gene: TRBV20-1
CDR3 length: 13
clone size: few

CDR3 protein: CASSQSGRRYEQYF
CDR3 DNA: TGTGCCAGCAGTCAAAGCGGGAGGCGCTACGAGCAGTACTTC
J gene: TRBJ2-7
D gene: TRBD2
V gene: TRBV4-2
CDR3 length: 14
clone size: few